The present entry profiles one T cell receptor beta chain with its context. Generated by immunoSEQ multiplex PCR, the TCRdb table keeps only in-frame clones and is missing some. The data contain about 150,000 clones, about 93% of them seen just once; the ten biggest clones take up 2% to 2.5%. These data belong to a study of control samples from healthy donors and cancer patients. V lost 11 bases and J lost 5, with 13 bases in between. The V gene's germline CDR1 is SNHLY and CDR2 FYNNEI. CDR3 size: 11 residues. The sequence was obtained from a middle-aged man in good health. The specimen sequenced was blood. The V gene is TRBV2, the J gene TRBJ2-7; D gene uncertain. The CDR3 loop reads CAGSELDEQYF. The CDR3 region has the DNA TGTGCCGGATCTGAGTTGGACGAGCAGTACTTC.